The next 26 T cell receptor beta chains were all read from a single sample in a study of early stage breast cancer tumors (TCRdb year 2017). Library generation was performed with the immunoSEQ multiplex PCR assay. TCRdb took over this immuneACCESS table, retaining in-frame rearrangements with V and J assigned. Such tables are incomplete; in checked studies, under half of the missing clones stem from an unresolved V gene, and the remainder is unexplained. The sample table lists about 51,000 clones, more than 70% of them with a count of one. Of the sample, under 4.5% falls within the top ten clones. Specimen: blood. These receptors all come from a person between 35 and 49 years old with breast cancer.

The rearrangement uses TRBV7-9 and TRBJ2-1; D may match TRBD1 or TRBD2 (5 bases each). The CDR3 covers 16 residues. CDR1 and CDR2 from the germline V gene are SEHNR and FQNEAQ (reference sequence). V lost 5 bases, J lost 6 bases, and 20 bases lay in between. Here the CDR3 DNA reads TGTGCCAGCAGCCCTTTCCCGGGGCCCCGGGCCAATGAGCAGTTCTTC. Residues: CASSPFPGPRANEQFF.

The rearrangement links TRBV2 to TRBJ1-5; 8 nucleotides match TRBD1. V lost 3 bases, J lost 4 bases, and 5 bases stayed unmatched. The germline gives CDR1 SNHLY, CDR2 FYNNEI. The CDR3 runs to 15 residues. The CDR3 sequence: CASSDRQGRNQPQHF. The CDR3 DNA reads as TGTGCCAGCAGTGATAGACAGGGGAGGAATCAGCCCCAGCATTTT.

The genes are TRBV9 and TRBJ2-5; D might be TRBD1 or TRBD2, each matching 6 bases. Deletions cut 3 bases from V and 5 bases from J, with 14 bases between. Germline V gives CDR1 SGDLS, CDR2 YYNGEE. CDR3 size: 14 residues. The CDR3 bases are TGTGCCAGCAGCGCGACCCCGGGGGCGGAGACCCAGTACTTC. It translates to CASSATPGAETQYF.

This clone was detected once. V is TRBV5-8 and J is TRBJ1-3; 7 bases are shared with TRBD1. This CDR3 region has 14 residues. The germline V gene encodes CDR1 SGHTS and CDR2 YDEGEE. V lost 4 bases to trimming and J lost 4 bases; unmatched junction nucleotides: 5. CDR3 coding DNA: TGTGCCAGCAGCCTTGGACAGGTCGGAAACACCATATATTTT. It encodes CASSLGQVGNTIYF.

The genes are TRBV19 and TRBJ2-1, with D possibly matching TRBD2 (5 bases). Germline CDR1 is LNHDA and CDR2 is SQIVND (reference sequence). V was trimmed by 3 bases and J by 4 bases, leaving 13 bases between them. The CDR3 consists of 15 residues. The CDR3 sequence: CASSMRAGVYNEQFF. As DNA, the CDR3 is TGTGCCAGTAGTATGAGGGCGGGTGTTTACAATGAGCAGTTCTTC.

This clone has a single count. The chain couples TRBV4-2 to TRBJ2-3, with D possibly TRBD2 on 5 matching bases. CDR3 length: 13 residues. CDR1 LGHNA and CDR2 YNFKEQ come from the germline V gene. The V and J ends lost 1 base and 5 bases respectively, with 7 bases between them. The CDR3 sequence: CASSQGTEDTQYF. CDR3 nucleotides: TGTGCCAGCAGCCAAGGGACTGAAGATACGCAGTATTTT.

The chain joins TRBV5-1 to TRBJ2-5; D is unresolved. There are 11 residues in the CDR3. Trimming stripped 5 bases from V and 1 base from J, with 3 bases between. The germline V gene encodes CDR1 SGHRS and CDR2 YFSETQ. As DNA, the CDR3 is TGCGCCAGCAGTCTCCAAGAGACCCAGTACTTC. The encoded protein is CASSLQETQYF. Full variable domain (rest looked up from reference TRBV5-1 and TRBJ2-5): KAGVTQTPRYLIKTRGQQVTLSCSPISGHRSVSWYQQTPGQGLQFLFEYFSETQRNKGNFPGRFSGRQFSNSRSEMNVSTLELGDSALYLCASSLQETQYFGPGTRLLVL.

The J gene is TRBJ1-1, the V gene TRBV15; a weak D match, TRBD1 (5 bases). The CDR3 has 15 residues. Germline CDR1 LNHNV, CDR2 YYDKDF (reference sequence). Trimming left V 0 bases short and J 0 bases short, with 8 bases between. The CDR3 sequence: CATSREDNLNTEAFF. Written as DNA, the CDR3 is TGTGCCACCAGCAGAGAGGACAACCTGAACACTGAAGCTTTCTTT. The whole variable domain, remainder taken from reference TRBV15 and TRBJ1-1, is DAMVIQNPRYQVTQFGKPVTLSCSQTLNHNVMYWYQQKSSQAPKLLFHYYDKDFNNEADTPDNFQSRRPNTSFCFLDIRSPGLGDTAMYLCATSREDNLNTEAFFGQGTRLTVV.

The chain employs TRBV30 and TRBJ2-7; D is ambiguous. The germline V gene has CDR1 GTSNPN and CDR2 SVGIG (reference sequence). The ends were cut back, 3 bases at V and 1 base at J, with 7 bases in the middle. This CDR3 comprises 12 residues. The CDR3 loop is CAWRGLSYEQYF. In DNA, the CDR3 is TGTGCCTGGAGAGGCCTATCCTACGAGCAGTACTTC.

V and J are TRBV5-4 and TRBJ2-5; TRBD2 might be the D (6 bases). V was cut by 3 bases and J by 5 bases, with 11 bases left in between. Germline loops: CDR1 SGHNT, CDR2 YYREEE (reference sequence). CDR3 length equals 13 residues. CDR3 amino acids: CASSSAGWETQYF. The CDR3, as DNA: TGTGCCAGCAGCTCGGCGGGATGGGAGACCCAGTACTTC. The variable domain in full, completed from reference TRBV5-4 and TRBJ2-5, reads ETGVTQSPTHLIKTRGQQVTLRCSSQSGHNTVSWYQQALGQGPQFIFQYYREEENGRGNFPPRFSGLQFPNYSSELNVNALELDDSALYLCASSSAGWETQYFGPGTRLLVL.

The V gene is TRBV5-4, the J gene TRBJ2-3; possible D gene TRBD2, 6 bases. In germline, CDR1 is SGHNT, CDR2 YYREEE (reference sequence). V was cut by 2 bases and J by 6 bases, with 10 bases left in between. The CDR3 is 13 amino acids. DNA for the CDR3: TGTGCCAGCAGCTTCGCGGGAAGGGATACGCAGTATTTT. Amino acid sequence: CASSFAGRDTQYF.

The chain joins TRBV9 to TRBJ2-7, with D possibly TRBD2 on 5 matching bases. Per germline, CDR1 SGDLS and CDR2 YYNGEE. The CDR3 contains 15 residues. Trimming left V 0 bases short and J 1 base short, with 11 bases between. The CDR3 reads CASSVGGSGSYEQYF. In nucleotides, the CDR3 is TGTGCCAGCAGCGTAGGGGGAAGCGGATCCTACGAGCAGTACTTC.

V is TRBV2 and J is TRBJ2-3; D may be TRBD2 (5 bases). The CDR3 contains 13 residues. From germline, CDR1 is SNHLY and CDR2 FYNNEI. Trimming cost V 7 bases and J 7 bases, with 15 bases left between them. The DNA for the CDR3 is TGTGCCAGCACCCCTGGGGAGATGAATACGCAGTATTTT. Its protein is CASTPGEMNTQYF.

The rearrangement uses TRBV7-9 and TRBJ2-5, with 8 bases fitting TRBD2. Germline CDR1 reads SEHNR; CDR2 reads FQNEAQ (reference sequence). Trimming at V came to 5 bases and at J to 3 bases, leaving 8 bases not matched to a gene. The CDR3 spans 15 residues. CDR3 region: CASSGRPAGEETQYF. Here the CDR3 DNA reads TGTGCCAGCAGCGGTCGTCCAGCGGGAGAAGAGACCCAGTACTTC.

The V and J genes are TRBV6-1 and TRBJ2-7; D ambiguous. Looked up from germline, CDR1 is MNHNS and CDR2 is SASEGT. The CDR3 covers 13 residues. The ends were cut back, 2 bases at V and 2 bases at J, with 7 bases in the middle. Here the CDR3 reads CASSERQTYEQYF. In nucleotides, the CDR3 is TGTGCCAGCAGTGAAAGGCAGACCTACGAGCAGTACTTC.

V is TRBV29-1 and J is TRBJ2-1; weak D call: TRBD2 (5 bases). Per the germline V gene, CDR1 is SQVTM and CDR2 is ANQGSEA. The length of the CDR3 is 14 residues. V dropped 7 bases and J dropped 0 bases, with 13 bases sitting between them. The CDR3 is CSAGVSSSYNEQFF. The CDR3 DNA sequence: TGCAGCGCCGGGGTATCGAGCTCCTACAATGAGCAGTTCTTC.

CDR3 sequence: CASSDQTDTNEKLFF. CDR3 DNA sequence: TGTGCCAGCAGTGACCAGACAGATACTAATGAAAAACTGTTTTTT. The V and J genes are TRBV2 and TRBJ1-4, with D tentatively TRBD1 (5 bases). V was clipped by 3 bases and J by 2 bases, with 10 bases between them. The CDR3 consists of 15 residues. Germline loops: CDR1 SNHLY, CDR2 FYNNEI.

This clone was found a few times. The chain uses TRBV15 and TRBJ1-5, with D unclear. This CDR3 has 12 residues. V was cut by 2 bases and J by 4 bases, with 3 bases left in between. Germline V CDR1 and CDR2: LNHNV, YYDKDF (reference sequence). Here the CDR3 reads CATSRPNQPQHF. CDR3 sequence (DNA): TGTGCCACCAGCAGACCTAATCAGCCCCAGCATTTT.

This chain joins TRBV10-1 and TRBJ2-3; 9 nucleotides match TRBD2. V shed 0 bases and J 4 bases; nucleotides not matched to a gene: 5. The CDR3 is made up of 16 amino acids. Germline V CDR1 and CDR2: WNHNN, SYGVQD (reference sequence). The CDR3 nucleotides are TGCGCCAGCAGTGAGTCATTAGCGGGAGCATCAGATACGCAGTATTTT. Amino acids: CASSESLAGASDTQYF.

In its sample, this clone was seen a few times. The rearrangement uses TRBV7-9 and TRBJ1-2; no definite D call. The CDR3 consists of 14 residues. In germline, CDR1 is SEHNR, CDR2 FQNEAQ (reference sequence). V dropped 5 bases and J dropped 6 bases, with 16 bases sitting between them. In nucleotides, the CDR3 is TGTGCCAGCAGCGCGGCGGCCGGCCGAGATGGCTACACCTTC. It translates to CASSAAAGRDGYTF.

V is TRBV7-2 and J is TRBJ1-2; 7 nucleotides agree with TRBD1. CDR1 is SGHTA, CDR2 FQGNSA, per germline. The CDR3 spans 16 residues. The V segment lost 5 bases and the J segment 2 bases; nucleotides outside the gene matches: 11. Here the CDR3 DNA reads TGTGCCAGCAGCCGAACACGAACAGGGGAAAACTATGGCTACACCTTC. This sequence encodes CASSRTRTGENYGYTF.

The V gene is TRBV5-1, the J gene TRBJ2-6; tentatively, D is TRBD1 or TRBD2 (5 bases each). Trimming cost V 4 bases and J 2 bases, with 10 bases left between them. The CDR3 length is 15 residues. The germline CDR1 and CDR2 sequences are SGHRS and YFSETQ. CDR3: CASSVRDPGANVLTF. CDR3 bases: TGCGCCAGCAGCGTAAGGGACCCTGGGGCCAACGTCCTGACTTTC.

V is TRBV19 and J is TRBJ2-7, with a weak D call TRBD2 (5 bases). Germline V gene sequence: CDR1 LNHDA, CDR2 SQIVND (reference sequence). The CDR3 covers 15 residues. The V end lost 4 bases, the J end lost 2 bases, and 15 bases lay between the germline ends. The chain's CDR3 is CASSSMGFGAYEQYF. CDR3 bases: TGTGCCAGTAGTAGTATGGGTTTCGGGGCCTACGAGCAGTACTTC.

The CDR3 DNA reads as TGCGCCAGCAGCGTGACGGACGGGGCCAATGAGCAGTTCTTC. Its protein is CASSVTDGANEQFF. The J gene is TRBJ2-1, the V gene TRBV5-1; D possibly matches TRBD1 or TRBD2 (5 bases each). Germline V CDR1 and CDR2: SGHRS, YFSETQ. This CDR3 comprises 14 residues. Trimming pared 4 bases from V and 6 bases from J, leaving 14 bases between.

In nucleotides, the CDR3 is TGTGCCAGCAGCTCTCGACGTCCCCACTACGAGCAGTACTTC. This codes for CASSSRRPHYEQYF. V gene TRBV11-3 combines with J gene TRBJ2-7, with D hard to call. CDR3 length equals 14 residues. V lost 4 bases, J lost 3 bases, and 13 bases lay in between. Germline lookup yields CDR1 SGHNT and CDR2 YENEEA.

The chain combines TRBV30 with TRBJ2-7; a weak D match, TRBD2 (5 bases). Germline V gene sequence: CDR1 GTSNPN, CDR2 SVGIG (reference sequence). The ends were cut back, 0 bases at V and 4 bases at J, with 19 bases in the middle. The CDR3 runs 16 residues. CDR3 nucleotides: TGTGCCTGGAGTGTATCAGGCCTTACGGGGAAGTACGAGCAGTACTTC. Its protein is CAWSVSGLTGKYEQYF.